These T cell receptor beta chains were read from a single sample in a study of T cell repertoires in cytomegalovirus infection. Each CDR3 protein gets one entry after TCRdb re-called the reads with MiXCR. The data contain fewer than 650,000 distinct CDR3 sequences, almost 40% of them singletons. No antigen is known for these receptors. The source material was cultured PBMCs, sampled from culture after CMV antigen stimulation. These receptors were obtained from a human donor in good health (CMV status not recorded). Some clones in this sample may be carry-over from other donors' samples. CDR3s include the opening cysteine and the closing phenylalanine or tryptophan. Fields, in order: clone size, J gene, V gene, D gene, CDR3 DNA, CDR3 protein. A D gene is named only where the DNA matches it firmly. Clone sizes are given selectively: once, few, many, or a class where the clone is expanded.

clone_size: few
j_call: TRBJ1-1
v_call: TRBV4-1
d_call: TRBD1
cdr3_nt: TGCGCCAGCAGCCTAGGGACAGGCAACATGAACACTGAAGCTTTCTTT
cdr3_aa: CASSLGTGNMNTEAFF

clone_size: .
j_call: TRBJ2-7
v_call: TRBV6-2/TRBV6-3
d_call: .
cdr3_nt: TGTGCCAGCACCGTAGAGCAGTACTTC
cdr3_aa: CASTVEQYF

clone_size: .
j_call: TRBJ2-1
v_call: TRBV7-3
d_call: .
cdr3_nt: TGTGCCAGCAGCTCATTCTCTGATGAGCAGTTCTTC
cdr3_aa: CASSSFSDEQFF

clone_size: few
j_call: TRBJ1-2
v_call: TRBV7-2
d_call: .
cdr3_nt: TGTGCCAGCAGCCCCGCTGGACGGGGTGGCTACACCTTC
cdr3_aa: CASSPAGRGGYTF

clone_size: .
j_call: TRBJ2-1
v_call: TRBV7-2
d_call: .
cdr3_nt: TGTGCCAGCAGCATCCAGGGACGGGGGCAGTTCTTC
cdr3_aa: CASSIQGRGQFF

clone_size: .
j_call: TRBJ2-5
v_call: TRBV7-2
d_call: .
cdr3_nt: TGTGCCAGCAGCACCAACGCTGGACAGCAAGAGACCCAGTACTTC
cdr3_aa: CASSTNAGQQETQYF

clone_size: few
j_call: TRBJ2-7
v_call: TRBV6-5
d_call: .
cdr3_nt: TGTGCCAGCAGTTATACAAGGGGTCGAGAGCAGTACTTC
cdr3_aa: CASSYTRGREQYF

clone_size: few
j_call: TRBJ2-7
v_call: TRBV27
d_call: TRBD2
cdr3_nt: TGTGCCAGCAGTTTCGGGACTAGCTTCCTATACGAGCAGTACTTC
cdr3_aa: CASSFGTSFLYEQYF

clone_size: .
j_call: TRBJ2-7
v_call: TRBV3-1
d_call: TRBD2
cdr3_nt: TGTGCCAGCAGCCAGGGCTTTGGACTAGATACAGGCTCCTACGAGCAGTACTTC
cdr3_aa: CASSQGFGLDTGSYEQYF

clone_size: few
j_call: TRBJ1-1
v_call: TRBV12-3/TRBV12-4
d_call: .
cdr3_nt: TGTGCCAGCAGTTTATGGGGGACGAACACTGAAGCTTTCTTT
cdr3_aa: CASSLWGTNTEAFF

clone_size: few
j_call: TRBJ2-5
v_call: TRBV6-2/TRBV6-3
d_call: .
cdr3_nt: TGTGCCAGTAGTTACATCCGCGAAGAGACCCAGTACTTC
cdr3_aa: CASSYIREETQYF

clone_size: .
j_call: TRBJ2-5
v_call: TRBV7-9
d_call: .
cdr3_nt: TGTGCCAGCAGCTCCGTCGCAGAGACCCAGTACTTC
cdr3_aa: CASSSVAETQYF

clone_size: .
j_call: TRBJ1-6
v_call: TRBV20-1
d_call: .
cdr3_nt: TGCAGTGCTAGGGCCGGCAGTAATTCACCCCTCCACTTT
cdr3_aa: CSARAGSNSPLHF